Listed here are 27 T cell receptor beta chains from one sample, sequenced in a study of T cells after yellow fever vaccination. TCRdb re-derived calls from the 5' RACE reads in MiXCR, one entry per CDR3 protein. The sample lists roughly 120,000 distinct CDR3 sequences; under 8.5% were seen once. Here the sequenced sample was CD4+ T cells sorted from PBMCs, taken 10 to 11 days after the first yellow fever vaccination. These TCRs come from a man aged 18 to 29 who received the YFV17D yellow fever vaccine.

Ten or more counts support this clonotype. This chain uses TRBV5-1 with TRBJ2-2; D may be TRBD2 (6 bases). V shed 4 bases and J shed 8 bases, with 18 bases lying between them. Germline CDR1 and CDR2: SGHRS and YFSETQ. CDR3 length equals 15 residues. The CDR3 DNA follows: TGCGCCAGCAGCGGCGGAGGGGCAGGAGCTGGGGAGCTGTTTTTT. Translated, it gives CASSGGGAGAGELFF.

In this sample, this clonotype turned up many times. The chain joins TRBV5-6 to TRBJ2-2, with 9 bases fitting TRBD2. V dropped 1 base and J dropped 7; count of bases not matched to a gene: 14. Germline V gene sequence: CDR1 SGHDT, CDR2 YYEEEE. The CDR3 is 18 residues long. The CDR3 loop reads CASSLTSGRPYQGGELFF. The CDR3 bases are TGTGCCAGCAGCTTGACTAGCGGGCGTCCTTACCAGGGCGGGGAGCTGTTTTTT.

This clonotype came up many times. The V and J genes are TRBV7-9 and TRBJ2-5; D is perhaps TRBD1 (6 bases). V was trimmed by 1 base and J by 1 base, leaving 13 bases between them. Per germline, CDR1 SEHNR and CDR2 FQNEAQ (reference sequence). The CDR3 spans 16 residues. The CDR3 DNA reads as TGTGCCAGCAGCTTAGGAAGACAGGCTAGCCAAGAGACCCAGTACTTC. It translates to CASSLGRQASQETQYF.

In its sample, this clonotype was seen many times. V usage is TRBV20-1 and J usage is TRBJ2-4, with no clear D. The CDR3 totals 15 residues. Germline V CDR1 and CDR2: DFQATT, SNEGSKA (reference sequence). Trimming shortened V by 7 bases and J by 0 bases, and 16 bases separated the two germline ends. The CDR3 region has the DNA TGCAGTGTGTCGACTTTACCTCTAGCCAAAAACATTCAGTACTTC. Its translation: CSVSTLPLAKNIQYF.

This clonotype was seen ten or more times. V and J are TRBV12-5 and TRBJ1-5; TRBD1 agrees at 8 bases. The CDR3 has 16 residues. V dropped 2 bases and J dropped 3; count of bases not matched to a gene: 6. CDR1 and CDR2 from the germline V gene are LGHNT and FRNRAP. CDR3: CASGLRTGWANQPQHF. In DNA form, the CDR3 reads TGTGCTAGTGGTTTGCGGACAGGGTGGGCCAATCAGCCCCAGCATTTT.

This clonotype appeared a few times. The chain uses TRBV6-1 and TRBJ2-1, with D possibly TRBD1 on 6 matching bases. Germline values: CDR1 MNHNS, CDR2 SASEGT. The CDR3 loop spans 13 amino acids. The V end was cut by 5 bases, the J end by 9 bases, with 14 bases between. The CDR3 DNA is TGTGCCAGCAGTCCTTTAACAGGGCTTGAGCAGTTCTTC. Its translation is CASSPLTGLEQFF.

This clonotype was detected many times. This chain joins TRBV7-2 and TRBJ2-1; D could derive from TRBD1 or TRBD2 (5 bases each). V was trimmed by 8 bases and J by 9 bases, leaving 17 bases between them. The germline V gene encodes CDR1 SGHTA and CDR2 FQGNSA. The CDR3 has 13 residues. Here the CDR3 DNA reads TGTGCCAGCCTCGTCAGTGGGGCGGGTGAGCAGTTCTTC. This codes for CASLVSGAGEQFF. The complete variable domain, with remaining parts taken from reference TRBV7-2 and TRBJ2-1, reads GAGVSQSPSNKVTEKGKDVELRCDPISGHTALYWYRQSLGQGLEFLIYFQGNSAPDKSGLPSDRFSAERTGGSVSTLTIQRTQQEDSAVYLCASLVSGAGEQFFGPGTRLTVL.

This clonotype was counted once. The V gene is TRBV7-2, the J gene TRBJ2-7, with D unresolved. V gave up 5 bases and J gave up 0 bases, with 11 bases separating them. Germline V gives CDR1 SGHTA, CDR2 FQGNSA. This CDR3 region has 14 residues. CDR3 sequence: CASSPSVRSYEQYF. CDR3 coding DNA: TGTGCCAGCAGCCCCTCGGTCCGCTCCTACGAGCAGTACTTC.

This clonotype was seen a few times. The chain carries TRBV7-6 and TRBJ2-7; 10 nucleotides agree with TRBD2. Trimming at V came to 0 bases and at J to 2 bases, leaving 1 base not matched to a gene. The CDR3 spans 15 residues. Per the germline V gene, CDR1 is SGHVS and CDR2 is FNYEAQ. In DNA form, the CDR3 reads TGTGCCAGCAGCTTAGCAGCGGGGGGGACCTACGAGCAGTACTTC. Its protein product is CASSLAAGGTYEQYF. Complete variable domain (other parts from reference TRBV7-6 and TRBJ2-7): GAGVSQSPRYKVTKRGQDVALRCDPISGHVSLYWYRQALGQGPEFLTYFNYEAQQDKSGLPNDRFSAERPEGSISTLTIQRTEQRDSAMYRCASSLAAGGTYEQYFGPGTRLTVT.

This clonotype was detected many times. This chain links TRBV15 with TRBJ1-1, with a tentative D call TRBD1 (5 bases). The ends were cut back, 5 bases at V and 11 bases at J, with 18 bases in the middle. Germline-derived CDR1 and CDR2 are LNHNV and YYDKDF (reference sequence). This CDR3 has 13 amino acids. The CDR3 protein is CATSSGPLSDAFF. Here the CDR3 DNA reads TGTGCCACCAGCTCAGGGCCCCTGTCGGATGCTTTCTTT.

This clonotype was recorded a few times. The CDR3 coding sequence is TGCGCCAGCAGCTCGGGACAGGTAACCTTTAACTATGGCTACACCTTC. Its protein is CASSSGQVTFNYGYTF. V usage is TRBV5-1 and J usage is TRBJ1-2; 8 bases are a match to TRBD1. The CDR3 has 16 residues. Germline-derived CDR1 and CDR2 are SGHRS and YFSETQ. V dropped 3 bases and J dropped 1; count of bases not matched to a gene: 8. Looking up the rest from reference TRBV5-1 and TRBJ1-2 gives the full variable domain: KAGVTQTPRYLIKTRGQQVTLSCSPISGHRSVSWYQQTPGQGLQFLFEYFSETQRNKGNFPGRFSGRQFSNSRSEMNVSTLELGDSALYLCASSSGQVTFNYGYTFGSGTRLTVV.

This clonotype was counted at least ten times. This chain links TRBV5-1 with TRBJ1-5, with 7 bases identical to TRBD1. J lost 9 bases, V lost 3 bases, and 9 bases had no gene match. CDR1 and CDR2 from the germline V gene are SGHRS and YFSETQ. The CDR3 runs to 14 residues. The CDR3 loop is CASSSGTAFGPQHF. The CDR3 DNA follows: TGCGCCAGCAGCTCCGGGACAGCCTTCGGGCCCCAGCATTTT.

A word on this clonotype: Possible read error: a much larger clone is one base away. This rearrangement joins TRBV7-3 to TRBJ2-3, with D hard to call. This CDR3 is built from 14 residues. From germline, CDR1 is SGHTA and CDR2 FQGTGA. Here the CDR3 DNA reads TGTGCCAGCAGCTTAATGGGCGAGGTGGATATGCAGTATTTT. It encodes CASSLMGEVDMQYF.

The chain is built from TRBV7-2 and TRBJ2-3, with TRBD2 identical over 9 bases. The V gene's germline CDR1 is SGHTA and CDR2 FQGNSA. The CDR3 is made up of 16 amino acids. With V trimmed by 5 bases and J by 1 base, 7 bases remained unmatched. CDR3 in DNA: TGTGCCAGCAGCCCTCGGCCTAGCGGGGGCACAGATACGCAGTATTTT. Residues: CASSPRPSGGTDTQYF.

This clonotype was found many times. The chain couples TRBV5-1 to TRBJ2-7; TRBD1 agrees at 9 bases. The CDR3 has 14 residues. After removal of 3 bases from V and 4 bases from J, the junction contained 5 bases not matched to a gene. CDR1 SGHRS and CDR2 YFSETQ come from the germline V gene. CDR3 sequence: CASSSDRGVYEQYF. The DNA of the CDR3 is TGCGCCAGCAGCTCGGACAGGGGAGTGTACGAGCAGTACTTC.

This clonotype was recorded at least ten times. V and J are TRBV30 and TRBJ2-3, with D perhaps TRBD2 (7 bases). Germline lookup yields CDR1 GTSNPN and CDR2 SVGIG (reference sequence). V lost 0 bases, J lost 7 bases, and 14 bases lay in between. The CDR3 is made up of 14 amino acids. The DNA of the CDR3 is TGTGCCTGGAGTGTACCTGGGGGGGCACATACGCAGTATTTT. The encoded protein is CAWSVPGGAHTQYF.

This clonotype has at least ten counts. The chain employs TRBV7-3 and TRBJ2-1, with 9 bases lining up with TRBD2. J lost 4 bases, V lost 1 base, and 5 bases had no gene match. Looked up from germline, CDR1 is SGHTA and CDR2 is FQGTGA. The length of the CDR3 is 16 residues. This chain's CDR3 is CASSLMATSGYNEQFF. The CDR3 DNA is TGTGCCAGCAGCTTAATGGCGACTAGCGGTTACAATGAGCAGTTCTTC.

This clonotype was detected many times. V and J are TRBV5-5 and TRBJ1-1; 7 bases are a match to TRBD1. V shed 4 bases, J shed 3 bases, and the junction held 9 bases outside the gene matches. This CDR3 contains 15 residues. CDR1 and CDR2 from the germline V gene are SGHKS and YYEKEE (reference sequence). The CDR3 protein is CASSRRGDSDTEAFF. In nucleotides, the CDR3 is TGTGCCAGCAGCCGCAGGGGGGATAGCGACACTGAAGCTTTCTTT.

This clonotype was recorded at least ten times. The rearrangement uses TRBV7-2 and TRBJ2-7; TRBD1 matches 8 bases. V gave up 1 base and J gave up 6 bases; unmatched junction bases: 8. The CDR3 totals 15 residues. CDR1 SGHTA and CDR2 FQGNSA come from the germline V gene. CDR3 coding DNA: TGTGCCAGCAGCTTAGAGGCGACAGGGGTACGCGAGCAGTACTTC. As protein: CASSLEATGVREQYF.

The table lists this clonotype with many counts. This rearrangement joins TRBV27 to TRBJ1-1; D is ambiguous. In germline, CDR1 is MNHEY, CDR2 SMNVEV (reference sequence). V was clipped by 7 bases and J by 0 bases, with 12 bases between them. The CDR3 totals 14 residues. CDR3 coding DNA: TGTGCCAGCAAGAAGGGCTTTTTGAACACTGAAGCTTTCTTT. Translated, it gives CASKKGFLNTEAFF.

This clonotype was detected many times. This chain links TRBV7-8 with TRBJ1-1; 9 bases are shared with TRBD1. The CDR3 is 14 amino acids. The ends lost 8 bases at V and 4 bases at J; junction bases unmatched: 8. The germline CDR1 and CDR2 sequences are SGHVS and FQNEAQ. CDR3 sequence reads: CASLTGGAITEAFF. The CDR3 region has the DNA TGTGCCAGCCTTACAGGGGGCGCAATCACTGAAGCTTTCTTT.

This clonotype has at least ten counts. The chain uses TRBV4-1 and TRBJ1-1; 11 positions agree with TRBD1. J gave up 4 bases and V 4 bases, and 5 bases lay outside the gene matches. The CDR3 loop spans 15 amino acids. Per the germline V gene, CDR1 is MGHRA and CDR2 is YSYEKL. The CDR3 sequence is CASSPLGQGATEAFF. The CDR3 DNA is TGCGCCAGCAGCCCCCTAGGACAGGGGGCCACTGAAGCTTTCTTT.

The sample holds many counts of this clonotype. V and J are TRBV7-2 and TRBJ1-5; 7 bases align to TRBD1. The junction had 4 bases not matched to a gene; V was cut back by 6 bases and J by 5 bases. There are 13 residues in the CDR3. Germline V lookup: CDR1 SGHTA, CDR2 FQGNSA. The CDR3 nucleotides are TGTGCCAGCAGTCCCGACAGGGATCAGCCCCAGCATTTT. This translates into CASSPDRDQPQHF.

In this sample, this clonotype turned up a few times. This chain uses TRBV20-1 with TRBJ2-7, with a tentative D call TRBD2 (6 bases). V was trimmed by 5 bases and J by 1 base, leaving 12 bases between them. Germline V CDR1 and CDR2: DFQATT, SNEGSKA (reference sequence). This CDR3 comprises 13 residues. CDR3 protein: CSAFDGRSYEQYV. CDR3 bases: TGCAGTGCTTTTGATGGGAGGTCCTACGAGCAGTACGTC.

This clonotype was seen at least ten times. The chain combines TRBV12-3 or TRBV12-4 with TRBJ2-7; D may be TRBD2 (6 bases). This CDR3 region has 14 residues. Deletions cut 6 bases from V and 2 bases from J, with 14 bases between. This CDR3 is CASSPGGPAYEQYF. Written as DNA, the CDR3 is TGTGCCAGCAGCCCCGGAGGGCCTGCCTACGAGCAGTACTTC.

The sample holds many counts of this clonotype. V gene TRBV10-3 combines with J gene TRBJ2-7; TRBD2 is a possible D gene (5 bases). Deletions cut 0 bases from V and 6 bases from J, with 9 bases between. The germline gives CDR1 ENHRY, CDR2 SYGVKD. The CDR3 consists of 13 residues. CDR3 in DNA: TGTGCCATCAGTGAGTCTGGAGGATCCGAGCAGTACGTC. Residues: CAISESGGSEQYV.

This clonotype was counted ten times or more. The V call is TRBV5-1, the J call TRBJ2-2, with 8 bases fitting TRBD1. The V gene's germline CDR1 is SGHRS and CDR2 YFSETQ. There are 13 residues in the CDR3. V was pared by 4 bases and J by 6 bases, with 2 bases of the junction left unmatched. CDR3 loop: CASSLQGAGELFF. CDR3 sequence (DNA): TGCGCCAGCAGCCTACAGGGGGCCGGGGAGCTGTTTTTT.